The present entry profiles one TCR beta chain with its context. Its specificity is unknown. One end of the junction varies from germline; a read error may be responsible. The CDR3 contains 14 residues. The germline V gene has CDR1 SGHDT and CDR2 YYEEEE. This sample stems from a study of blood T cells in healthy people across ages. With a J-beta primer mix and a sample-barcoded 5' primer, a second PCR ran about 7 to 12 cycles. Each cDNA molecule, via a template-switch adaptor with 12 random nucleotides, was tagged. TCRdb independently ran MiXCR on the 5' RACE reads; one entry per CDR3 protein. Seen here are 1.5 million to 2 million distinct CDR3 sequences, approximately 39% observed once, and the top ten hold more than 20%. Extractions gave at least 6 micrograms of total RNA per sample. General study results and limits: The lack of PBMC sorting stopped any conclusive naive versus antigen-experienced comparison.

The sequencing input was blood. This rearrangement joins TRBV5-6 to TRBJ1-6; D is perhaps TRBD1 (6 bases). The TCR originated in a human donor in good health. CDR3 sequence (DNA): TGTGCCAGCAGCAGGGGACACGATAATTCACCCCCCCACTTT. The encoded protein is CASSRGHDNSPPHF.